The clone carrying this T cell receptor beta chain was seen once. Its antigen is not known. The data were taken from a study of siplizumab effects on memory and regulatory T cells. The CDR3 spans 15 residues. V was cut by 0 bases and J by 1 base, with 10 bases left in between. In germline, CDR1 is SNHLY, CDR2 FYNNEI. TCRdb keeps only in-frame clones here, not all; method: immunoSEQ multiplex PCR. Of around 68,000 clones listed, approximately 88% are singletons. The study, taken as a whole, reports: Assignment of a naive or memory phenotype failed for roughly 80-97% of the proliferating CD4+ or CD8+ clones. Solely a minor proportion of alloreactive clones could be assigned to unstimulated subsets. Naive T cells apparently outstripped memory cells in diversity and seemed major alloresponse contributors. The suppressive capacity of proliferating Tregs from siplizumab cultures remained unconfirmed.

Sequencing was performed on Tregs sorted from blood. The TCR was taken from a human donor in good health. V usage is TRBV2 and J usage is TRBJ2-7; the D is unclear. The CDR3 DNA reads TGTGCCAGCAGTGAAGCCCAAACAAGGTCCTACGAGCAGTACTTC. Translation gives CASSEAQTRSYEQYF.